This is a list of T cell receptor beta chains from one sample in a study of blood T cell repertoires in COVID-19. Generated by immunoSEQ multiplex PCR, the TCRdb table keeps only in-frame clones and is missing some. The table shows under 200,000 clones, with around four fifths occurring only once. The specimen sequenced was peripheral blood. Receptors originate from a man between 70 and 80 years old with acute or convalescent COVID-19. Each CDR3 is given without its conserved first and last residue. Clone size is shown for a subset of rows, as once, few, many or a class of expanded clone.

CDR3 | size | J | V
ASSFSGAQEAF | - | TRBJ1-1 | TRBV3-1/TRBV3-2
ASSQDHATGRLNTGELF | medium-sized | TRBJ2-2 | TRBV4-1
ASSQDGAQNEKLF | - | TRBJ1-4 | TRBV4-3
ASSQARRGALYEQY | - | TRBJ2-7 | TRBV3-1/TRBV3-2
ASSQSVDTIY | - | TRBJ1-3 | TRBV3-1/TRBV3-2
ASSWGPGHETGELF | - | TRBJ2-2 | TRBV11-3
SASLAAANTGELF | - | TRBJ2-2 | TRBV20-1
ASINRDTSYEQY | few | TRBJ2-7 | TRBV2
ASSEATGTGSYEQY | - | TRBJ2-7 | TRBV2
ASSVVGGQNTGELF | once | TRBJ2-2 | TRBV10-2
ASSLVRQETQY | - | TRBJ2-5 | TRBV7-8
ASSEVQAGSYEQY | - | TRBJ2-7 | TRBV6-1
ASSLFAGGPYNEQF | - | TRBJ2-1 | TRBV27
ASSKTGLSSYNEQF | - | TRBJ2-1 | TRBV6-6
ASSSTKLSRTGEAETQY | - | TRBJ2-5 | TRBV7-9
ASSIPRGRAYEQY | - | TRBJ2-7 | TRBV19
ASSRDRGSSGANVLT | - | TRBJ2-6 | TRBV7-3
ASSRQNRAEAF | - | TRBJ1-1 | TRBV6-5
ASSPNPGQETQY | - | TRBJ2-5 | TRBV7-3
ASSLSPRGVTGNTIY | - | TRBJ1-3 | TRBV7-2
ASSRDSRGNEKLF | few | TRBJ1-4 | TRBV5-4
ASSVEGTVKNIQY | - | TRBJ2-4 | TRBV9
ASSLSGSGASNEQF | - | TRBJ2-1 | TRBV7-6
ASSSMDRREQF | - | TRBJ2-1 | TRBV27
ASSQGQGVQQPQH | few | TRBJ1-5 | TRBV14
ASSVDGGVSYNEQF | - | TRBJ2-1 | TRBV9
ASRGQGGNQPQH | once | TRBJ1-5 | TRBV19
ASSGRDFNEKLF | - | TRBJ1-4 | TRBV21-1
ASSRYTGELF | - | TRBJ2-2 | TRBV12-3/TRBV12-4
ASSLRSRLAPGELF | - | TRBJ2-2 | TRBV7-3
ASSGAGGAYEQY | - | TRBJ2-7 | TRBV10-1
ASSPPASYEQY | - | TRBJ2-7 | TRBV5-1
ASSGESEKLF | few | TRBJ1-4 | TRBV27
ASSYSLQGHSGNTIY | - | TRBJ1-3 | TRBV6-2/TRBV6-3
ASSLGGSNQPQH | - | TRBJ1-5 | TRBV5-4
ASSNPGRGANVLT | - | TRBJ2-6 | TRBV4-1
SVEGVAAGEKLF | - | TRBJ1-4 | TRBV29-1
ASSGQGVKNIQY | - | TRBJ2-4 | TRBV25-1
ASSLGAGVRTDTQY | - | TRBJ2-3 | TRBV7-2
ASSSRTVADTQY | - | TRBJ2-3 | TRBV5-1
ASSQANNEQF | once | TRBJ2-1 | TRBV6-2/TRBV6-3
ASSSDRAGGPYNEQF | few | TRBJ2-1 | TRBV28